This TCR beta chain originates from a study of blood T cell repertoires in COVID-19. The overall study: Spain, Italy and the United States supplied samples that represented acute and convalescent COVID-19. PBMCs, B-cell-depleted T cells, or T cells were the source of the cDNA or gDNA that made up the material.

In the source study's methods: Estimated nucleated cell counts came from reference gene primer amplification. Generated by immunoSEQ multiplex PCR, the TCRdb table keeps only in-frame clones and is missing some. V and J calls and clone size come straight from that table; D and trimming were deduced from the DNA. The table lists 110,000 to 150,000 clones, around 88% of them singletons. Germline V gene sequence: CDR1 SGHTA, CDR2 FQGTGA. The CDR3 contains 12 residues. The V and J ends lost 4 bases and 5 bases respectively, with 7 bases between them. This clone was detected a few times. The chain has TRBV7-3 and TRBJ2-3; D not certain. The sequence was collected from a woman in her sixties or seventies with acute or convalescent COVID-19. Sequenced material: peripheral blood. The DNA of the CDR3 is TGTGCCAGCAGCTCTTACGGAGATACGCAGTATTTT. Its translation: CASSSYGDTQYF.